This T cell receptor beta chain was observed in a study of early T cells in non-severe SARS-CoV-2 infection. Turning to the study itself: RNA in bulk from unsorted whole blood was sequenced, and chains were unpaired.

This clonotype was picked up many times. Antigen unknown. Germline V gene sequence: CDR1 MNHEY, CDR2 SVGEGT. The CDR3 covers 17 residues. With 7 bases clipped from V and 2 bases from J, the junction kept 12 bases outside the gene matches. Unique molecular identifiers (one per individual cDNA molecule) were attached. Each CDR3 protein is one row after TCRdb ran MiXCR on the 5' RACE reads. The table lists 25,000 to 35,000 distinct CDR3 sequences, 5.4% of them singletons. Whole-study results and caveats: VDJdb matching skewed toward anti-spike CD8 responses, missing private and CD4 specificities.

The source of this sequence is an adult who was a healthcare worker with PCR-confirmed SARS-CoV-2 infection or an uninfected control (not recorded which). The material sequenced was whole blood. The J gene is TRBJ2-5, the V gene TRBV6-2 or TRBV6-3, with 11 bases fitting TRBD2. The CDR3 loop reads CASIKGAGTSGQETQYF. The CDR3 region has the DNA TGTGCCAGCATCAAGGGGGCCGGGACTAGCGGACAAGAGACCCAGTACTTC.